This section outlines one T cell receptor (beta chain) sequence together with its context. This specimen belongs to a study of control samples from healthy donors and cancer patients. The junction had 7 bases not matched to a gene; V was cut back by 5 bases and J by 8 bases. There are 15 residues in the CDR3. Per the germline V gene, CDR1 is SGHAT and CDR2 is FQDESV (reference sequence). The assay was immunoSEQ multiplex PCR, and TCRdb's table has in-frame clones only and misses some. The sample shows some 100,000 clones, 88% of them seen only once. This clonotype originated in a man aged 30-40 years in good health. Sequencing was carried out using blood. This chain connects TRBV11-1 to TRBJ2-1, with 12 bases lining up with TRBD2. The CDR3 is CASSVLAGGIDEQFF. CDR3 in DNA: TGTGCCAGCAGCGTCCTAGCGGGAGGGATCGATGAGCAGTTCTTC.